Given below is one T cell receptor beta chain in context. The entry originates in a study of cytomegalovirus exposure and HLA in healthy donors. After removal of 3 bases from V and 8 bases from J, the junction contained 3 bases not matched to a gene. Germline-derived CDR1 and CDR2 are SQVTM and ANQGSEA. The CDR3 runs 11 residues. PCR was performed using 60 Vbeta and 13 Jbeta primers. The assay was immunoSEQ multiplex PCR, and TCRdb's table has in-frame clones only and misses some. The data contain roughly 100,000 clones, about 80% of them singletons. Sequenced material: PBMCs. V usage is TRBV29-1 and J usage is TRBJ1-2; 7 bases match TRBD1. The sequence was collected from a female donor in good health and CMV-seropositive. The CDR3 bases are TGCAGCGTTGAGACAGGGAGAGGCTACACCTTC. As protein: CSVETGRGYTF.